The 8 T cell receptor beta chains listed next were all sequenced from one sample in a study of T-cell memory formation after mild COVID-19. Each CDR3 protein is one row after TCRdb ran MiXCR on the 5' RACE reads. Among around 210,000 distinct CDR3 sequences, around 9.1% were seen once, and the ten largest hold about 3.8%. Sample: PBMCs or a T cell subset sorted from them (not recorded which). The receptors were sampled from a man aged 18 to 35 who had mild COVID-19 (a few samples of this study predate the infection). Cell type and time point are not known.

In this sample, this clonotype turned up a few times. V is TRBV12-3 or TRBV12-4 and J is TRBJ1-2, with D perhaps TRBD1 (5 bases). CDR3 length: 14 residues. The germline V and J ends were trimmed by 7 bases and 7 bases, with 19 bases remaining between them. CDR3 loop: CASTWGVLGRGYTF. CDR3 nucleotide sequence: TGTGCCAGCACCTGGGGGGTCCTGGGACGTGGCTACACCTTC.

This clonotype was seen a few times. The gene calls are TRBV7-2 and TRBJ1-6; no clear D gene. V lost 1 base to trimming and J lost 10 bases, with 11 bases between them. This CDR3 comprises 14 residues. Per germline, CDR1 SGHTA and CDR2 FQGNSA. The CDR3 loop reads CASSLVRSGSPLHF. The CDR3 nucleotides read TGTGCCAGCAGCTTAGTCCGTAGCGGATCACCCCTCCACTTT.

This clonotype has a handful of counts. The chain couples TRBV15 to TRBJ2-4; perhaps TRBD2 as D (6 bases). The CDR3 spans 15 residues. V lost 0 bases to trimming and J lost 9 bases, with 15 bases between them. Germline assignment: CDR1 LNHNV and CDR2 YYDKDF (reference sequence). CDR3 nucleotide sequence: TGTGCCACCAGCAGAGATTTGGAGGGCGCGGGCATTCAGTACTTC. Translating gives CATSRDLEGAGIQYF.

This clonotype was seen ten or more times. V gene TRBV24-1 combines with J gene TRBJ2-1; D ambiguous. This CDR3 is 12 amino acids long. The ends were cut back, 0 bases at V and 4 bases at J, with 0 bases in the middle. Germline CDR1 is KGHDR and CDR2 is SFDVKD. CDR3 protein: CATSDLYNEQFF. CDR3 sequence (DNA): TGTGCCACCAGTGATTTGTACAATGAGCAGTTCTTC.

The chain joins TRBV9 to TRBJ2-3; the D gene is possibly TRBD2 (6 bases). Germline loops: CDR1 SGDLS, CDR2 YYNGEE. Trimming cost V 0 bases and J 5 bases, with 10 bases left between them. The CDR3 totals 14 residues. The chain's CDR3 is CASSVDPGEDTQYF. The DNA for the CDR3 is TGTGCCAGCAGCGTAGACCCGGGGGAAGATACGCAGTATTTT. Supplemented by reference TRBV9 and TRBJ2-3, the full variable domain reads DSGVTQTPKHLITATGQRVTLRCSPRSGDLSVYWYQQSLDQGLQFLIQYYNGEERAKGNILERFSAQQFPDLHSELNLSSLELGDSALYFCASSVDPGEDTQYFGPGTRLTVL.

The chain recombines TRBV4-3 with TRBJ2-2, with 12 nucleotides matching TRBD2. Germline CDR1 is LGHNA and CDR2 is YSLEER. V gave up 0 bases and J gave up 1 base; unmatched junction bases: 0. The CDR3 length is 17 residues. CDR3 in amino acids: CASSQELAGGNTGELFF. In DNA, the CDR3 is TGCGCCAGCAGCCAAGAACTAGCGGGGGGGAACACCGGGGAGCTGTTTTTT.

The rearrangement uses TRBV4-1 and TRBJ2-1; perhaps TRBD2 as D (7 bases). Germline V lookup: CDR1 MGHRA, CDR2 YSYEKL. The CDR3 loop spans 18 amino acids. V was trimmed by 1 base and J by 5 bases, leaving 21 bases between them. The CDR3 nucleotides are TGCGCCAGCAGCCAAGGGGGATGGGGGGGGCCCCGGGACAATGAGCAGTTCTTC. Translating gives CASSQGGWGGPRDNEQFF.

This clonotype was seen a handful of times. The genes are TRBV10-3 and TRBJ2-5; D is possibly TRBD1 (6 bases). The germline V and J ends were trimmed by 5 bases and 3 bases, with 10 bases remaining between them. This CDR3 contains 13 residues. The germline V gene encodes CDR1 ENHRY and CDR2 SYGVKD. The CDR3 sequence: CAISHREKETQYF. The CDR3 DNA sequence: TGTGCCATCAGTCACAGGGAGAAAGAGACCCAGTACTTC.